What follows are 17 T cell receptor beta chains derived from one specimen sequenced in a study of control samples from healthy donors and cancer patients. The data were produced by immunoSEQ multiplex PCR, yet TCRdb's version contains in-frame clones alone and is incomplete. The sample has roughly 86,000 clones; about nine tenths are singletons. Material: blood. The receptors shown here come from a man aged 25-40 years in good health.

The J gene is TRBJ1-2, the V gene TRBV10-2, with a weak D call TRBD1 (6 bases). CDR1 and CDR2 (germline): WSHSY, SAAADI. The CDR3 runs to 14 residues. V was clipped by 0 bases and J by 5 bases, with 10 bases between them. The CDR3 spells CASSESGGAYGYTF. CDR3 nucleotides: TGCGCCAGCAGTGAGTCCGGGGGCGCGTATGGCTACACCTTC.

This chain links TRBV15 with TRBJ2-6; 8 bases match TRBD2. The CDR3 runs 19 residues. CDR1 is LNHNV, CDR2 YYDKDF, per germline (reference sequence). The V segment lost 3 bases and the J segment 0 bases; nucleotides outside the gene matches: 10. The CDR3, as DNA: TGTGCCACCAGCAGCAGCCGGGAGGGCGAACCCTCTGGGGCCAACGTCCTGACTTTC. Its protein is CATSSSREGEPSGANVLTF.

The chain joins TRBV2 to TRBJ1-1, with no clear D. CDR3 size: 13 residues. Trimming shortened V by 7 bases and J by 5 bases, and 14 bases separated the two germline ends. Germline V gene data show CDR1 as SNHLY and CDR2 as FYNNEI. The CDR3 is CASTKKDGTEAFF. The CDR3 DNA reads TGTGCCAGCACCAAAAAGGACGGAACTGAAGCTTTCTTT. Complete variable domain (other parts from reference TRBV2 and TRBJ1-1): EPEVTQTPSHQVTQMGQEVILRCVPISNHLYFYWYRQILGQKVEFLVSFYNNEISEKSEIFDDQFSVERPDGSNFTLKIRSTKLEDSAMYFCASTKKDGTEAFFGQGTRLTVV.

This sequence joins TRBV19 and TRBJ2-7; D is possibly TRBD1 (6 bases). Germline CDR1 LNHDA, CDR2 SQIVND (reference sequence). The CDR3 is made up of 16 amino acids. V was cut by 1 base and J by 2 bases, with 15 bases left in between. CDR3 region: CASSIGNRAGAYEQYF. CDR3 nucleotide sequence: TGTGCCAGTAGTATAGGAAACAGGGCTGGGGCCTACGAGCAGTACTTC.

This clone was seen once. This chain joins TRBV7-9 and TRBJ1-4; D is unresolved. Trimming cost V 4 bases and J 8 bases, with 17 bases left between them. Germline V CDR1 and CDR2: SEHNR, FQNEAQ (reference sequence). The length of the CDR3 is 15 residues. CDR3 DNA: TGTGCCAGCAGCTATATGCCGGGAGCGGGGGAAAAACTGTTTTTT. It specifies CASSYMPGAGEKLFF.

The V call is TRBV7-2, the J call TRBJ2-3; 9 bases match TRBD1. This CDR3 is 19 amino acids long. Germline CDR1 and CDR2: SGHTA and FQGNSA. J was trimmed by 4 bases and V by 2 bases; bases with no gene match: 16. CDR3 protein: CASSLFGGMGQGRADTQYF. The DNA of the CDR3 is TGTGCCAGCAGCTTATTTGGAGGGATGGGACAGGGTCGGGCAGATACGCAGTATTTT.

The rearrangement links TRBV2 to TRBJ1-2, with D possibly TRBD1 on 5 matching bases. The CDR3 loop spans 14 amino acids. The germline gives CDR1 SNHLY, CDR2 FYNNEI. The germline V and J ends were trimmed by 1 base and 5 bases, with 11 bases remaining between them. The CDR3 nucleotides read TGTGCCAGCAGTGAAGAAGGGACCGCATATGGCTACACCTTC. Translated, it gives CASSEEGTAYGYTF.

The J gene is TRBJ2-7, the V gene TRBV27; D possibly corresponds to TRBD2 (5 bases). The CDR3 has 13 amino acids. Germline V gene sequence: CDR1 MNHEY, CDR2 SMNVEV (reference sequence). Trimming cost V 4 bases and J 3 bases, with 10 bases left between them. This CDR3 is CASSSGVNYEQYF. CDR3 DNA sequence: TGTGCCAGCAGTTCCGGGGTAAACTACGAGCAGTACTTC.

The chain recombines TRBV29-1 with TRBJ1-1; D remains unclear. The germline CDR1 and CDR2 sequences are SQVTM and ANQGSEA. The CDR3 is 13 amino acids. Trimming stripped 7 bases from V and 3 bases from J, with 15 bases between. The CDR3 bases are TGCAGCGCACCGACATCCGGATACACTGAAGCTTTCTTT. This gives the protein CSAPTSGYTEAFF.

The chain recombines TRBV12-3 or TRBV12-4 with TRBJ1-2; D perhaps matches TRBD1 (5 bases). V shed 6 bases and J shed 3 bases, with 11 bases lying between them. The CDR3 spans 13 residues. The DNA for the CDR3 is TGTGCCAGCAGCCAGGGACGACACTATGGCTACACCTTC. This codes for CASSQGRHYGYTF.

The rearrangement uses TRBV24-1 and TRBJ1-5; TRBD1 aligns across 9 bases. There are 12 residues in the CDR3. Germline V gives CDR1 KGHDR, CDR2 SFDVKD. The trim removed 9 bases at V and 4 bases at J, leaving 0 bases unmatched. In nucleotides, the CDR3 is TGTGCCACCGGACAGGGGAATCAGCCCCAGCATTTT. Its translation is CATGQGNQPQHF.

This clone has only a few counts. This chain links TRBV5-1 with TRBJ2-1; the D gene could be TRBD1 or TRBD2 (5 bases each). The V end was cut by 2 bases, the J end by 4 bases, with 10 bases between. This CDR3 spans 14 amino acids. Germline assignment: CDR1 SGHRS and CDR2 YFSETQ. CDR3 sequence (DNA): TGCGCCAGCAGCTTTGGGGACCCTTACAATGAGCAGTTCTTC. This codes for CASSFGDPYNEQFF. Based on the CDR3 plus reference TRBV5-1 and TRBJ2-1, the full variable domain is KAGVTQTPRYLIKTRGQQVTLSCSPISGHRSVSWYQQTPGQGLQFLFEYFSETQRNKGNFPGRFSGRQFSNSRSEMNVSTLELGDSALYLCASSFGDPYNEQFFGPGTRLTVL.

The CDR3, as DNA: TGTGCCAGCAGCTTACGGGCTAGCGGGAGGGATACGCAGTATTTT. Translating it yields CASSLRASGRDTQYF. The chain uses TRBV7-3 and TRBJ2-3, with 11 bases aligning to TRBD2. This CDR3 has 15 residues. Germline V lookup: CDR1 SGHTA, CDR2 FQGTGA. The junction had 4 bases not matched to a gene; V was cut back by 2 bases and J by 6 bases.

The CDR3 is CSAQNNEQFF. The CDR3 nucleotides are TGCAGTGCACAAAACAATGAGCAGTTCTTC. V is TRBV20-1 and J is TRBJ2-1; no firm D call. The CDR3 extends over 10 amino acids. From germline, CDR1 is DFQATT and CDR2 SNEGSKA (reference sequence). V was shortened by 6 bases and J by 5 bases, with 5 bases between the two germline ends.

The CDR3 bases are TGTGCCAGCAGCCCATCTTCGGTATACGGCCAGTTTGCCGAGCAGTACTTC. Encoded protein: CASSPSSVYGQFAEQYF. The chain couples TRBV7-3 to TRBJ2-7; D is unresolved. Germline V gene sequence: CDR1 SGHTA, CDR2 FQGTGA. The V and J ends lost 5 bases and 6 bases respectively, with 26 bases between them. CDR3 length equals 17 residues.

The J gene is TRBJ1-5, the V gene TRBV6-5; the D is unclear. Germline assignment: CDR1 MNHEY and CDR2 SVGAGI. Trimming took 4 bases from V and 0 from J, leaving 13 bases between them. The CDR3 contains 16 residues. In DNA form, the CDR3 reads TGTGCCAGCAGTTCCCCCGAGAGTTATAGCAATCAGCCCCAGCATTTT. Its translation is CASSSPESYSNQPQHF.

J is TRBJ2-7 and V is TRBV12-3 or TRBV12-4; D gene uncertain. The CDR3 runs to 13 residues. V was clipped by 3 bases and J by 5 bases, with 11 bases between them. The CDR3 DNA follows: TGTGCCAGCAGTTTTACCGTCGCGGACGAGCAGTACTTC. This encodes CASSFTVADEQYF.